The 29 T cell receptor beta chains presented below share a single source sample, sequenced in a study of cytomegalovirus exposure and HLA in healthy donors. The primer mix had 60 Vbeta and 13 Jbeta primers. Using immunoSEQ multiplex PCR, the repertoire was profiled, and TCRdb retains in-frame clones only, with some absent. The sample carries 150,000 to 200,000 clones, 75% to 85% recorded once. Sequenced material: PBMCs. Receptors originate from a woman in her 50s in good health and CMV-seronegative.

As regards this clone: Because the CDR3 is missing its conserved closing phenylalanine or tryptophan, this is likely a read error. The chain carries TRBV7-2 and TRBJ1-1; a possible D gene is TRBD1 (5 bases). The CDR3 spans 13 residues. Germline V gene sequence: CDR1 SGHTA, CDR2 FQGNSA. The V and J ends lost 5 bases and 10 bases respectively, with 17 bases between them. The CDR3 loop is CASSPPGRVRAFL. CDR3 bases: TGTGCCAGCAGCCCCCCCGGCAGGGTCCGAGCTTTCCTT.

The chain uses TRBV5-5 and TRBJ1-5, with 8 bases fitting TRBD1. The length of the CDR3 is 16 residues. Trimming at V came to 2 bases and at J to 1 base, leaving 5 bases not matched to a gene. Germline V gives CDR1 SGHKS, CDR2 YYEKEE (reference sequence). In DNA form, the CDR3 reads TGTGCCAGCAGCTTTTCAGGGGGCGCGAGCAATCAGCCCCAGCATTTT. Translating gives CASSFSGGASNQPQHF.

This chain connects TRBV7-9 to TRBJ2-2; 15 bases match TRBD2. Unmatched junction bases numbered 8, after V lost 5 bases and J lost 4 bases. This CDR3 is 18 amino acids long. Germline V gene sequence: CDR1 SEHNR, CDR2 FQNEAQ (reference sequence). The DNA of the CDR3 is TGTGCCAGCAGCCGGACTAGCGGGGGGGCGATGGGCACCGGGGAGCTGTTTTTT. Translated: CASSRTSGGAMGTGELFF.

The V and J genes are TRBV10-3 and TRBJ2-7; tentatively, D is TRBD1 (6 bases). V was pared by 4 bases and J by 0 bases, with 16 bases between. The CDR3 runs 16 residues. The germline V gene has CDR1 ENHRY and CDR2 SYGVKD. The DNA of the CDR3 is TGTGCCATCAGTGCCACCCAGGGGCTGGGCTCCTACGAGCAGTACTTC. It codes for CAISATQGLGSYEQYF.

This rearrangement joins TRBV5-4 to TRBJ2-5; TRBD2 matches at 11 bases. The J call could be wrong; TRBJ2-7 is a better fit for the DNA end. The germline CDR1 and CDR2 sequences are SGHNT and YYREEE (reference sequence). The length of the CDR3 is 17 residues. The CDR3, as DNA: TGTGCCAGCAGCTTGCGGCCTAGCGGGGGGAGCTCCTACGAGCAGTACTTC. It codes for CASSLRPSGGSSYEQYF.

CDR3 region: CASSLQRQRIHYEQYF. Here the CDR3 DNA reads TGTGCCAGCAGCCTCCAACGCCAGCGAATACACTACGAGCAGTACTTC. The chain combines TRBV7-2 with TRBJ2-7, with D hard to call. The CDR3 covers 16 residues. The germline V gene encodes CDR1 SGHTA and CDR2 FQGNSA. Trimming removed 5 bases at V and 3 bases at J, with 20 bases between. The complete variable domain, with remaining parts taken from reference TRBV7-2 and TRBJ2-7, reads GAGVSQSPSNKVTEKGKDVELRCDPISGHTALYWYRQSLGQGLEFLIYFQGNSAPDKSGLPSDRFSAERTGGSVSTLTIQRTQQEDSAVYLCASSLQRQRIHYEQYFGPGTRLTVT.

This clone was seen a single time. The J gene is TRBJ2-3, the V gene TRBV2; D ambiguous. There are 17 residues in the CDR3. Germline CDR1 is SNHLY and CDR2 is FYNNEI. V lost 4 bases and J lost 1, with 18 bases in between. The CDR3 DNA reads as TGTGCCAGCAGTGGGTCCCCGCGCCCTTCCGGCACAGATACGCAGTATTTT. Translated, it gives CASSGSPRPSGTDTQYF.

V and J are TRBV19 and TRBJ2-1; the D is unclear. The CDR3 has 16 amino acids. V was clipped by 6 bases and J by 0 bases, with 15 bases between them. Germline V gives CDR1 LNHDA, CDR2 SQIVND (reference sequence). CDR3 nucleotide sequence: TGTGCCAGTAGAGCGAGAGGTAGAGGCTCCTACAATGAGCAGTTCTTC. Amino acid sequence: CASRARGRGSYNEQFF.

The genes are TRBV6-5 and TRBJ1-1; a possible D gene is TRBD1 (6 bases). This CDR3 is 15 amino acids long. Germline V gene sequence: CDR1 MNHEY, CDR2 SVGAGI. The V and J ends lost 6 bases and 2 bases respectively, with 16 bases between them. DNA of the CDR3: TGTGCCAGCAGCACCGAAGGACAGATAAACACTGAAGCTTTCTTT. Residues: CASSTEGQINTEAFF.

This clone was recorded a few times. The chain uses TRBV2 and TRBJ1-6; TRBD1 matches at 9 bases. CDR3 length equals 15 residues. V was pared by 7 bases and J by 9 bases, with 10 bases of the junction left unmatched. The germline gives CDR1 SNHLY, CDR2 FYNNEI. Here the CDR3 reads CASIALGQGLSPLHF. The CDR3 DNA sequence: TGTGCCAGCATCGCTTTGGGACAGGGACTTTCACCCCTCCACTTT.

A single count supports this clone. The V and J genes are TRBV5-1 and TRBJ1-2, with TRBD1 as a possible D gene (5 bases). Trimming pared 0 bases from V and 6 bases from J, leaving 12 bases between. CDR3 length equals 14 residues. The germline V gene encodes CDR1 SGHRS and CDR2 YFSETQ. CDR3 nucleotides: TGCGCCAGCAGCTTGGGGCAGGGATGGAATGGCTACACCTTC. It is translated as CASSLGQGWNGYTF.

The CDR3 reads CASSQTGLNTIYF. The CDR3 coding sequence is TGTGCCAGCAGTCAGACAGGATTAAACACCATATATTTT. V is TRBV6-5 and J is TRBJ1-3, with a tentative D call TRBD1 (6 bases). V gave up 5 bases and J gave up 6 bases, with 11 bases separating them. The germline V gene has CDR1 MNHEY and CDR2 SVGAGI. The CDR3 spans 13 residues.

This clone appeared once. This chain uses TRBV18 with TRBJ2-7; TRBD1 aligns across 9 bases. The CDR3 consists of 14 residues. The germline gives CDR1 KGHSH, CDR2 LQKENI. V shed 5 bases, J shed 6 bases, and the junction held 8 bases outside the gene matches. CDR3 sequence reads: CASSVNRGLVEQYF. The CDR3 bases are TGTGCCAGCTCAGTAAACAGGGGGCTCGTCGAGCAGTACTTC.

CDR3 region: CASSLRGGLGNQPQHF. As DNA, the CDR3 is TGTGCCAGCAGCTTGCGGGGGGGGCTCGGCAATCAGCCCCAGCATTTT. The chain employs TRBV5-6 and TRBJ1-5; a possible D gene is TRBD1 (6 bases). Germline values: CDR1 SGHDT, CDR2 YYEEEE. CDR3 length equals 16 residues. V dropped 1 base and J dropped 2 bases, with 13 bases sitting between them.

The chain uses TRBV6-1 and TRBJ2-2, with no clear D. Germline-derived CDR1 and CDR2 are MNHNS and SASEGT. The CDR3 consists of 14 residues. V was cut by 5 bases and J by 5 bases, with 12 bases left in between. The CDR3 loop reads CASSQRQVTGELFF. CDR3 sequence (DNA): TGTGCCAGCAGTCAAAGGCAGGTAACCGGGGAGCTGTTTTTT.

This clone showed up just once. The chain is built from TRBV12-5 and TRBJ1-1; perhaps TRBD1 as D (6 bases). The CDR3 covers 13 residues. Germline lookup yields CDR1 LGHNT and CDR2 FRNRAP. Between the trimmed V and J ends, which lost 6 bases and 4 bases, there was a span of 12 bases. The CDR3 nucleotides are TGTGCTAGTGGGATACAGGGAGTCACTGAAGCTTTCTTT. Translated, it gives CASGIQGVTEAFF. Filled out from reference TRBV12-5 and TRBJ1-1, the complete variable domain reads DARVTQTPRHKVTEMGQEVTMRCQPILGHNTVFWYRQTMMQGLELLAYFRNRAPLDDSGMPKDRFSAEMPDATLATLKIQPSEPRDSAVYFCASGIQGVTEAFFGQGTRLTVV.

J is TRBJ2-5 and V is TRBV5-4; 7 nucleotides match TRBD1. The V and J ends lost 3 bases and 1 base, in that order; junction bases with no gene match: 3. Germline V gives CDR1 SGHNT, CDR2 YYREEE (reference sequence). This CDR3 has 14 residues. CDR3 loop: CASSSGQIQETQYF. CDR3 bases: TGTGCCAGCAGCTCGGGACAGATCCAAGAGACCCAGTACTTC. The entire variable domain, with the rest obtained from reference TRBV5-4 and TRBJ2-5, is as follows: ETGVTQSPTHLIKTRGQQVTLRCSSQSGHNTVSWYQQALGQGPQFIFQYYREEENGRGNFPPRFSGLQFPNYSSELNVNALELDDSALYLCASSSGQIQETQYFGPGTRLLVL.

The chain couples TRBV5-1 to TRBJ1-6; D remains ambiguous. Trimming cost V 1 base and J 8 bases, with 7 bases left between them. In germline, CDR1 is SGHRS, CDR2 YFSETQ. The CDR3 totals 13 residues. DNA for the CDR3: TGCGCCAGCAGCTTGTTGGCGGATTCACCCCTCCACTTT. Amino acid sequence: CASSLLADSPLHF.

For the CDR3, the DNA is TGTGCCAGCAGCCCTCAGCCGGGACAGGGAATCAGTGAAAAACTGTTTTTT. Encoded protein: CASSPQPGQGISEKLFF. V gene TRBV5-4 combines with J gene TRBJ1-4; TRBD1 aligns across 9 bases. Per the germline V gene, CDR1 is SGHNT and CDR2 is YYREEE (reference sequence). The CDR3 contains 17 residues. With V trimmed by 4 bases and J by 7 bases, 14 bases remained unmatched.

The chain is built from TRBV7-9 and TRBJ1-1; no firm D call. The germline V gene has CDR1 SEHNR and CDR2 FQNEAQ (reference sequence). The CDR3 is made up of 15 amino acids. V was trimmed by 0 bases and J by 0 bases, leaving 8 bases between them. The CDR3 coding sequence is TGTGCCAGCAGCTTAGCGGCGGTCTTGAACACTGAAGCTTTCTTT. This sequence encodes CASSLAAVLNTEAFF.

The table lists this clone with a count of one. The gene calls are TRBV29-1 and TRBJ2-7; D is unclear. The CDR3 contains 12 residues. V was clipped by 1 base and J by 4 bases, with 8 bases between them. Germline V gene sequence: CDR1 SQVTM, CDR2 ANQGSEA. CDR3 bases: TGCAGCGTTGAAGGCAGGCGTTACGAGCAGTACTTC. It codes for CSVEGRRYEQYF.

This chain connects TRBV6-1 to TRBJ1-1, with TRBD1 matching 7 bases. Germline lookup yields CDR1 MNHNS and CDR2 SASEGT. V was pared by 2 bases and J by 4 bases, with 16 bases of the junction left unmatched. The length of the CDR3 is 18 residues. The CDR3 region is CASSERGWGTAQPTEAFF. CDR3 in DNA: TGTGCCAGCAGTGAAAGGGGTTGGGGGACAGCCCAGCCCACTGAAGCTTTCTTT.

The chain carries TRBV4-3 and TRBJ2-3, with 7 positions matching TRBD2. Germline loops: CDR1 LGHNA, CDR2 YSLEER. The ends lost 6 bases at V and 0 bases at J; junction bases unmatched: 12. There are 17 residues in the CDR3. CDR3 sequence reads: CASRTRASGTSTDTQYF. As DNA, the CDR3 is TGCGCCAGCAGAACCAGGGCTAGCGGTACTAGCACAGATACGCAGTATTTT.

The chain links TRBV9 to TRBJ1-3; 10 bases line up with TRBD1. From germline, CDR1 is SGDLS and CDR2 YYNGEE. V shed 3 bases, J shed 2 bases, and the junction held 8 bases outside the gene matches. The CDR3 contains 17 residues. The CDR3 sequence: CASSAWDRGSTGNTIYF. The CDR3 DNA reads as TGTGCCAGCAGCGCCTGGGACAGGGGTTCAACTGGAAACACCATATATTTT.

This clone has only a few counts. The chain employs TRBV5-1 and TRBJ2-7; 7 bases agree with TRBD2. The CDR3 has 15 residues. From germline, CDR1 is SGHRS and CDR2 YFSETQ. With V trimmed by 0 bases and J by 9 bases, 12 bases remained unmatched. CDR3 sequence: CASSLEPDPSGAQYF. CDR3 in DNA: TGCGCCAGCAGCTTGGAGCCTGACCCGAGCGGGGCGCAGTACTTC. Together with reference TRBV5-1 and TRBJ2-7, the CDR3 gives the full variable domain: KAGVTQTPRYLIKTRGQQVTLSCSPISGHRSVSWYQQTPGQGLQFLFEYFSETQRNKGNFPGRFSGRQFSNSRSEMNVSTLELGDSALYLCASSLEPDPSGAQYFGPGTRLTVT.

There are a few counts of this clone. The V call is TRBV4-2, the J call TRBJ1-3; the D gene is possibly TRBD1 (5 bases). This CDR3 contains 18 residues. Trimming shortened V by 0 bases and J by 0 bases, and 15 bases separated the two germline ends. Germline V gene sequence: CDR1 LGHNA, CDR2 YNFKEQ. The CDR3: CASSQEAGILSSGNTIYF. Written as DNA, the CDR3 is TGTGCCAGCAGCCAAGAGGCAGGGATCTTGAGCTCTGGAAACACCATATATTTT.

In its sample, this clone was seen a few times. This chain links TRBV4-1 with TRBJ1-1; D remains ambiguous. This CDR3 is 11 amino acids long. Germline V CDR1 and CDR2: MGHRA, YSYEKL. Deletions cut 7 bases from V and 11 bases from J, with 14 bases between. CDR3 coding DNA: TGCGCCAGCACCCGAGGTAACGGGGCTTTCTTT. It translates to CASTRGNGAFF.

Written as DNA, the CDR3 is TGTGCCAGCAGCACCGACAGGGTAGAGGGCTACACCTTC. Its protein is CASSTDRVEGYTF. The chain links TRBV9 to TRBJ1-2; TRBD1 agrees at 7 bases. The CDR3 extends over 13 amino acids. With V trimmed by 4 bases and J by 8 bases, 8 bases remained unmatched. The V gene's germline CDR1 is SGDLS and CDR2 YYNGEE.

The chain combines TRBV9 with TRBJ2-7; 7 bases match TRBD1. The CDR3 runs 15 residues. CDR1 is SGDLS, CDR2 YYNGEE, per germline. Unmatched junction bases numbered 14, after V lost 4 bases and J lost 7 bases. CDR3 in amino acids: CASSTFRGGVGEQYF. CDR3 in DNA: TGTGCCAGCAGCACCTTCCGAGGGGGCGTGGGGGAGCAGTACTTC. Together with reference TRBV9 and TRBJ2-7, the CDR3 gives the full variable domain: DSGVTQTPKHLITATGQRVTLRCSPRSGDLSVYWYQQSLDQGLQFLIQYYNGEERAKGNILERFSAQQFPDLHSELNLSSLELGDSALYFCASSTFRGGVGEQYFGPGTRLTVT.